Shown below are 23 T cell receptor beta chains from a single sample sequenced in a study of blood T cell repertoires in COVID-19. Sequencing used immunoSEQ multiplex PCR; TCRdb keeps in-frame clones, though not all of them. The sample has 350,000 to 400,000 clones, 87% seen once. The sample taken for sequencing was PBMCs or T cells enriched from blood (not recorded which). These receptors came from a woman aged 30 to 39 who had recovered from COVID-19.

This chain connects TRBV28 to TRBJ1-5; D gene uncertain. The V gene lost 5 bases and the J gene lost 0 bases, with 11 bases spanning the gap. This CDR3 contains 15 residues. Germline CDR1 and CDR2: MDHEN and SYDVKM. CDR3 bases: TGTGCCAGCAGTGCGCAGGTTCTTAGCAATCAGCCCCAGCATTTT. Translating it yields CASSAQVLSNQPQHF.

This chain joins TRBV2 and TRBJ1-6, with D possibly matching TRBD1 (5 bases). The CDR3 runs 15 residues. V lost 0 bases, J lost 7 bases, and 10 bases lay in between. Germline CDR1 SNHLY, CDR2 FYNNEI. CDR3 sequence reads: CASSEARGWNSPLHF. CDR3 bases: TGTGCCAGCAGTGAAGCTCGGGGGTGGAATTCACCCCTCCACTTT. Full variable domain (missing parts from reference TRBV2 and TRBJ1-6): EPEVTQTPSHQVTQMGQEVILRCVPISNHLYFYWYRQILGQKVEFLVSFYNNEISEKSEIFDDQFSVERPDGSNFTLKIRSTKLEDSAMYFCASSEARGWNSPLHFGNGTRLTVT.

This chain joins TRBV19 and TRBJ1-5; no firm D call. CDR3 length equals 15 residues. Germline CDR1 is LNHDA and CDR2 is SQIVND (reference sequence). With 6 bases removed from V and 0 bases from J, the gap between germline ends came to 12 bases. The DNA of the CDR3 is TGTGCCAGTAGATTCAGCGTGAATAGCAATCAGCCCCAGCATTTT. Its translation: CASRFSVNSNQPQHF.

This clone has only a few counts. This rearrangement joins TRBV10-3 to TRBJ1-4; no clear D gene. Trimming pared 0 bases from V and 12 bases from J, leaving 17 bases between. Germline V gene data show CDR1 as ENHRY and CDR2 as SYGVKD. The CDR3 consists of 15 residues. The CDR3 DNA sequence: TGTGCCATCAGTGAGTCAGCACAGAACGTGAGGGAACTGTTTTTT. Protein: CAISESAQNVRELFF.

This clone has only one observation. V usage is TRBV2 and J usage is TRBJ2-2, with D unclear. The CDR3 is 12 residues long. V gave up 4 bases and J gave up 4 bases, with 4 bases separating them. Germline CDR1 is SNHLY and CDR2 is FYNNEI. The CDR3 is CASSASTGELFF. The CDR3 bases are TGTGCCAGCAGTGCCTCCACCGGGGAGCTGTTTTTT. The full variable domain, in which reference TRBV2 and TRBJ2-2 provide the parts outside the CDR3, is EPEVTQTPSHQVTQMGQEVILRCVPISNHLYFYWYRQILGQKVEFLVSFYNNEISEKSEIFDDQFSVERPDGSNFTLKIRSTKLEDSAMYFCASSASTGELFFGEGSRLTVL.

The gene calls are TRBV9 and TRBJ1-3; a possible D gene is TRBD1 (6 bases). Germline CDR1 and CDR2: SGDLS and YYNGEE. V dropped 3 bases and J dropped 4 bases, with 11 bases sitting between them. This CDR3 is built from 14 residues. The DNA of the CDR3 is TGTGCCAGCAGCGCAGGGGACAACGGAAACACCATATATTTT. The encoded protein is CASSAGDNGNTIYF.

The CDR3: CASSLGTGEAFF. DNA of the CDR3: TGTGCCAGCAGCCTCGGGACAGGGGAAGCTTTCTTT. J is TRBJ1-1 and V is TRBV7-2; 9 positions match TRBD1. V lost 5 bases, J lost 8 bases, and 3 bases stayed unmatched. This CDR3 is built from 12 residues. CDR1 SGHTA and CDR2 FQGNSA come from the germline V gene.

The V and J genes are TRBV9 and TRBJ2-1; no definite D call. The CDR3 loop spans 11 amino acids. Trimming cost V 2 bases and J 5 bases, with 2 bases left between them. Germline-derived CDR1 and CDR2 are SGDLS and YYNGEE. CDR3 bases: TGTGCCAGCAGCGTCGACAATGAGCAGTTCTTC. It specifies CASSVDNEQFF.

This chain joins TRBV19 and TRBJ2-1; 7 bases match TRBD2. Germline V gene lookup returns CDR1 LNHDA and CDR2 SQIVND (reference sequence). CDR3 length: 15 amino acids. With V trimmed by 4 bases and J by 4 bases, 7 bases remained unmatched. The CDR3 DNA reads as TGTGCCAGTAGTACTAACAAGGGAGGGTACAATGAGCAGTTCTTC. This sequence encodes CASSTNKGGYNEQFF. Full variable domain (missing parts from reference TRBV19 and TRBJ2-1): DGGITQSPKYLFRKEGQNVTLSCEQNLNHDAMYWYRQDPGQGLRLIYYSQIVNDFQKGDIAEGYSVSREKKESFPLTVTSAQKNPTAFYLCASSTNKGGYNEQFFGPGTRLTVL.

The chain couples TRBV9 to TRBJ1-6; TRBD1 agrees at 7 bases. This CDR3 is 15 amino acids long. The germline CDR1 and CDR2 sequences are SGDLS and YYNGEE. The J segment lost 9 bases and the V segment lost 4 bases, leaving 10 bases of the junction unmatched. The CDR3 DNA follows: TGTGCCAGCAGCCCCCAGGGGGGAGTCCGTTCACCCCTCCACTTT. The encoded protein is CASSPQGGVRSPLHF.

This chain joins TRBV5-1 and TRBJ2-5; TRBD1 matches at 7 bases. The CDR3 runs 11 residues. V dropped 8 bases and J dropped 5; count of bases not matched to a gene: 3. In germline, CDR1 is SGHRS, CDR2 YFSETQ. The DNA for the CDR3 is TGCGCCAGGGACAGGAGGGAGACCCAGTACTTC. Amino acid sequence: CARDRRETQYF.

The table lists this clone with many counts. This sequence joins TRBV5-8 and TRBJ1-1; 7 bases agree with TRBD1. This CDR3 is built from 15 residues. The V segment lost 0 bases and the J segment 0 bases; nucleotides outside the gene matches: 2. CDR1 is SGHTS and CDR2 is YDEGEE in the germline V gene. Here the CDR3 reads CASSLGGTVNTEAFF. The CDR3, as DNA: TGTGCCAGCAGCTTGGGTGGGACAGTGAACACTGAAGCTTTCTTT.

The chain combines TRBV18 with TRBJ1-6, with 7 bases fitting TRBD1. Germline values: CDR1 KGHSH, CDR2 LQKENI. Unmatched junction bases numbered 6, after V lost 3 bases and J lost 4 bases. This CDR3 has 16 residues. The CDR3 loop reads CASSPTGTAYNSPLHF. Written as DNA, the CDR3 is TGTGCCAGCTCACCTACCGGGACAGCGTATAATTCACCCCTCCACTTT. The full variable domain, its missing parts supplied by reference TRBV18 and TRBJ1-6, is NAGVMQNPRHLVRRRGQEARLRCSPMKGHSHVYWYRQLPEEGLKFMVYLQKENIIDESGMPKERFSAEFPKEGPSILRIQQVVRGDSAAYFCASSPTGTAYNSPLHFGNGTRLTVT.

The chain has TRBV23-1 and TRBJ2-1; maybe TRBD2 (6 bases). TRBV23-1 is an ORF, and what it does is uncertain. The CDR3 totals 15 residues. Trimming removed 3 bases at V and 4 bases at J, with 13 bases between. CDR3 loop: CASSQSGVGYNEQFF. The DNA of the CDR3 is TGCGCCAGCAGTCAGTCGGGAGTGGGTTACAATGAGCAGTTCTTC.

V and J are TRBV5-1 and TRBJ2-7, with 9 bases identical to TRBD1. The germline V gene has CDR1 SGHRS and CDR2 YFSETQ. V dropped 4 bases and J dropped 2; count of bases not matched to a gene: 10. The CDR3 totals 16 residues. In nucleotides, the CDR3 is TGCGCCAGCAGCCCCCGGGACAGGGAAAGCGCCTACGAGCAGTACTTC. Its translation is CASSPRDRESAYEQYF.

The CDR3 protein is CATSDFGQVHPYGYTF. DNA for the CDR3: TGTGCCACCAGTGATTTCGGACAGGTCCATCCTTATGGCTACACCTTC. The gene calls are TRBV24-1 and TRBJ1-2; 7 bases align to TRBD1. This CDR3 comprises 16 residues. The J segment lost 5 bases and the V segment lost 1 base, leaving 9 bases of the junction unmatched. The germline V gene encodes CDR1 KGHDR and CDR2 SFDVKD.

The CDR3 here is CASSDLPGYTF. Written as DNA, the CDR3 is TGTGCCAGCAGTGATCTTCCGGGCTACACCTTC. The chain carries TRBV6-1 and TRBJ1-2; D is unresolved. In germline, CDR1 is MNHNS, CDR2 SASEGT. The CDR3 is 11 residues long. The V and J ends lost 3 bases and 8 bases respectively, with 7 bases between them.

V gene TRBV7-9 combines with J gene TRBJ1-4; D remains unclear. Trimming took off 5 bases at V and 8 bases at J, with 18 bases between the two ends. This CDR3 region has 15 residues. Germline V gene sequence: CDR1 SEHNR, CDR2 FQNEAQ (reference sequence). CDR3 amino acids: CASSPTSRFGEKLFF. DNA for the CDR3: TGTGCCAGCAGCCCGACTTCACGGTTCGGCGAAAAACTGTTTTTT.

The gene calls are TRBV7-2 and TRBJ2-1, with D possibly TRBD2 on 5 matching bases. Germline loops: CDR1 SGHTA, CDR2 FQGNSA. V dropped 1 base and J dropped 0 bases, with 7 bases sitting between them. The CDR3 consists of 15 residues. CDR3 protein: CASSLDSGSYNEQFF. CDR3 bases: TGTGCCAGCAGCTTAGACAGCGGCTCCTACAATGAGCAGTTCTTC.

The chain has TRBV7-2 and TRBJ2-3, with TRBD2 identical over 9 bases. The length of the CDR3 is 15 residues. Germline assignment: CDR1 SGHTA and CDR2 FQGNSA. Losses at the gene ends were 3 bases for V and 7 bases for J; bases not matched to a gene: 8. The CDR3 sequence is CASSFGAGGPNTQYF. The CDR3 nucleotides read TGTGCCAGCAGCTTCGGGGCGGGAGGGCCGAATACGCAGTATTTT. The variable domain in full, with the rest retrieved from reference TRBV7-2 and TRBJ2-3, is GAGVSQSPSNKVTEKGKDVELRCDPISGHTALYWYRQSLGQGLEFLIYFQGNSAPDKSGLPSDRFSAERTGGSVSTLTIQRTQQEDSAVYLCASSFGAGGPNTQYFGPGTRLTVL.

The gene calls are TRBV7-8 and TRBJ2-1; no firm D call. CDR1 is SGHVS, CDR2 FQNEAQ, per germline. CDR3 size: 12 residues. V lost 1 base and J lost 9, with 7 bases in between. The CDR3 DNA reads as TGTGCCAGCAGCTTAGAACCCAGTGAGCAGTTCTTC. The encoded protein is CASSLEPSEQFF.

This clone was detected once. The J gene is TRBJ1-6, the V gene TRBV30; the D is unclear. Germline values: CDR1 GTSNPN, CDR2 SVGIG (reference sequence). CDR3 length equals 14 residues. The germline V and J ends were trimmed by 2 bases and 0 bases, with 5 bases remaining between them. As DNA, the CDR3 is TGTGCCTGGAGTCACGGCTCCTATAATTCACCCCTCCACTTT. Its translation: CAWSHGSYNSPLHF.

The rearrangement joins TRBV28 to TRBJ2-2, with 11 bases identical to TRBD2. The junction had 15 bases not matched to a gene; V was cut back by 4 bases and J by 5 bases. CDR1 and CDR2 (germline): MDHEN, SYDVKM. The CDR3 sequence is 19 residues long. The CDR3 sequence is CASSSPLAGGRTRTGELFF. DNA for the CDR3: TGTGCCAGCAGTTCCCCCCTAGCGGGAGGACGAACGAGGACCGGGGAGCTGTTTTTT.